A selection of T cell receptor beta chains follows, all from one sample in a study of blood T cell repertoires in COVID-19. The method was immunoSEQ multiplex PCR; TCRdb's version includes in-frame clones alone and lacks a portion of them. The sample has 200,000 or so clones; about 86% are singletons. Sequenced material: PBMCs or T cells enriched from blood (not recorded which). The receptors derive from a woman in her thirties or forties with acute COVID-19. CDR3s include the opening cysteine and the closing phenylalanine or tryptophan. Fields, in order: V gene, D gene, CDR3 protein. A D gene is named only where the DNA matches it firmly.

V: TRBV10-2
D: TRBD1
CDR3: CASSGTGEHGYTF

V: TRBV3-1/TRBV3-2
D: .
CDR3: CASSQQAGQPQHF

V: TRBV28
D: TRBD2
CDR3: CASRGGLAGWEQFF

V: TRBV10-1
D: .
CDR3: CASSVGGGNTEAFF

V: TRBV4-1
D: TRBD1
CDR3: CASSQPPLGQGRRDPEQFF

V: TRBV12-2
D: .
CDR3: CASRLAQEGSEEKLFF

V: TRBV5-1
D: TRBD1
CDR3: CASSTYRTGGKNEQYF

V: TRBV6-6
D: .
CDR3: CASSYSPRGRAEAFF

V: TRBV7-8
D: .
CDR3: CASSLARREGYTF

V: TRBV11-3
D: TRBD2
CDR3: CASSLRGGRTDTQYF

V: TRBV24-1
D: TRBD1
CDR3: CATSDLPLPGQGTDTQYF

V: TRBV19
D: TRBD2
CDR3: CASSISSGSHYEQYF

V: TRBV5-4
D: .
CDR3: CASSLAKFGGTNTDTQYF

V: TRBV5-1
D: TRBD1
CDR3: CASSSDRDRRTGELFF

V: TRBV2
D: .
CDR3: CASWAGVYEQYF

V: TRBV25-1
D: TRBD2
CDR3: CASSDGGGETQYF

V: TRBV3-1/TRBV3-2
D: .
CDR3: CASRGANEQYF

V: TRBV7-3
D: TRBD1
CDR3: CASSSTGGYEQYF

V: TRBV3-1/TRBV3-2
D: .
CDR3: CASSLVPRDSGNTIYF

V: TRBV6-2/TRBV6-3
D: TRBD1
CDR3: CASSGRTGPDEKLFF

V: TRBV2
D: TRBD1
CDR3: CASSEEWTGGTQYF

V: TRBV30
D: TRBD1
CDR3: CAFTGTGDGYTF